This T cell receptor beta chain derives from a study of long-term antiretroviral therapy in people with HIV. Study-level findings and limits: Narrower CDR3 length ranges marked HIV repertoires relative to controls. Despite increasing after ART, diversity remained lower than that of transplant donor controls. Pre-ART clonal expansions dominated every time point's repertoire.

Survey-level immunoSEQ v3.0 assays were run. Assay used: immunoSEQ multiplex PCR; TCRdb lists only in-frame clones, some missing. The sample lists roughly 34,000 clones; roughly 94% were seen once. For this clone: Its antigen is as yet unknown. The junction departs from germline at one end; a sequencing error may be responsible.

Germline CDR1 and CDR2: SNHLY and FYNNEI. The CDR3 contains 13 residues. The sample consisted of unsorted PBMCs, taken more than 5 years after starting antiretroviral therapy. The clonotype comes from a woman aged 50 to 65 with HIV. This chain links TRBV2 with TRBJ1-2; a weak D match, TRBD1 (6 bases). This chain's CDR3 is CASSGIDRRVGGF. The CDR3 DNA sequence: TGTGCCAGCAGTGGTATAGACAGGAGAGTAGGAGGCTTC. The entire variable domain, with the rest obtained from reference TRBV2 and TRBJ1-2, is as follows: EPEVTQTPSHQVTQMGQEVILRCVPISNHLYFYWYRQILGQKVEFLVSFYNNEISEKSEIFDDQFSVERPDGSNFTLKIRSTKLEDSAMYFCASSGIDRRVGGFGSGTRLTVV.